The 21 T cell receptor beta chains listed next were all sequenced from one sample in a study of blood T cell repertoires in COVID-19. Method: immunoSEQ multiplex PCR; TCRdb's copy keeps in-frame clones and lacks some. The sample lists about 250,000 clones; about 80% were seen once. The specimen sequenced was peripheral blood. The receptors here all came from an elderly woman with active or convalescent COVID-19.

On this clone: This sample includes further DNA sequences coding for the same CDR3. The chain couples TRBV6-4 to TRBJ1-1; D perhaps matches TRBD1 (5 bases). Germline CDR1 reads MRHNA; CDR2 reads SNTAGT. CDR3 length: 14 residues. The V gene lost 0 bases and the J gene lost 8 bases, with 13 bases spanning the gap. CDR3 DNA: TGTGCCAGCAGTGACTCGGGGGGAATTACCGAAGCTTTCTTT. Translation: CASSDSGGITEAFF.

J is TRBJ2-1 and V is TRBV7-2; D gene ambiguous. This CDR3 spans 12 amino acids. Looked up from germline, CDR1 is SGHTA and CDR2 is FQGNSA. The V end was cut by 5 bases, the J end by 3 bases, with 5 bases between. The CDR3 nucleotides are TGTGCCAGCAGCCCTAGCTACAATGAGCAGTTCTTC. This gives the protein CASSPSYNEQFF.

The chain joins TRBV10-3 to TRBJ2-7; weak D call: TRBD2 (5 bases). The CDR3 totals 13 residues. CDR1 and CDR2 from the germline V gene are ENHRY and SYGVKD. V lost 2 bases and J 9 bases, leaving 14 bases between the germline ends. As DNA, the CDR3 is TGTGCCATCAGTGAGGATGGAGGAAGAGGGCAGTACTTC. Its protein is CAISEDGGRGQYF.

The rearrangement uses TRBV28 and TRBJ1-5; perhaps TRBD1 as D (5 bases). CDR3 size: 12 residues. Germline CDR1 reads MDHEN; CDR2 reads SYDVKM. The CDR3 protein is CASGAVYQPQHF. The CDR3 DNA is TGTGCGAGCGGGGCGGTTTATCAGCCCCAGCATTTT.

This chain uses TRBV7-2 with TRBJ2-3, with D unclear. The germline V gene has CDR1 SGHTA and CDR2 FQGNSA. There are 13 residues in the CDR3. The V and J ends lost 5 bases and 5 bases respectively, with 11 bases between them. CDR3 sequence: CASSPRRLDTQYF. CDR3 DNA sequence: TGTGCCAGCAGCCCCCGACGACTAGATACGCAGTATTTT.

The chain couples TRBV5-6 to TRBJ1-2, with D possibly being TRBD1 (6 bases). CDR1 SGHDT and CDR2 YYEEEE come from the germline V gene. The CDR3 covers 17 residues. The germline V and J ends were trimmed by 5 bases and 3 bases, with 23 bases remaining between them. CDR3 residues: CASRPTHTGYLYYGYTF. CDR3 DNA sequence: TGTGCCAGCAGGCCGACCCATACAGGGTACTTGTACTATGGCTACACCTTC.

The J gene is TRBJ2-7, the V gene TRBV7-6, with 12 nucleotides matching TRBD2. The V segment lost 0 bases and the J segment 6 bases; nucleotides outside the gene matches: 3. The CDR3 contains 15 residues. Germline values: CDR1 SGHVS, CDR2 FNYEAQ. The CDR3 DNA follows: TGTGCCAGCAGCTTAGCGAAACTAGCGGGAGGCGAGCAGTACTTC. The encoded protein is CASSLAKLAGGEQYF.

This chain connects TRBV2 to TRBJ2-5; weak D call: TRBD2 (6 bases). The CDR3 totals 14 residues. Germline V CDR1 and CDR2: SNHLY, FYNNEI. The V gene lost 6 bases and the J gene lost 5 bases, with 16 bases spanning the gap. CDR3 coding DNA: TGTGCCAGCAGACCGGGACTCAATACGGAGACCCAGTACTTC. Its protein product is CASRPGLNTETQYF.

V usage is TRBV12-1 and J usage is TRBJ2-5; the table's D call of TRBD1 was not tested on the DNA. TRBV12-1 corresponds to a pseudogene. This CDR3 is 15 amino acids long. CDR3 in DNA: TGTGCCAGCAGCCGCCCAGGGCAGAAACAAGAGACCCAGTACTTC. This sequence encodes CASSRPGQKQETQYF.

This chain connects TRBV10-3 to TRBJ2-3; a possible D gene is TRBD1 (6 bases). Germline-derived CDR1 and CDR2 are ENHRY and SYGVKD. Deletions cut 5 bases from V and 1 base from J, with 25 bases between. The CDR3 spans 19 residues. In nucleotides, the CDR3 is TGTGCCATCAGTCAACCGGGACACAGATCCGATCATGGCACAGATACGCAGTATTTT. Amino acids: CAISQPGHRSDHGTDTQYF.

This sequence joins TRBV9 and TRBJ1-4; possible D gene TRBD1, 5 bases. Trimming took 3 bases from V and 6 from J, leaving 15 bases between them. Germline lookup yields CDR1 SGDLS and CDR2 YYNGEE. This CDR3 contains 15 residues. CDR3 nucleotides: TGTGCCAGCAGCGCCTCCCAGGGAATGGATGAAAAACTGTTTTTT. It translates to CASSASQGMDEKLFF.

CDR3 nucleotides: TGTGCCAGCAGTGAAGAGGGGGAGAACACCGGGGAGCTGTTTTTT. As protein: CASSEEGENTGELFF. V and J are TRBV2 and TRBJ2-2, with D possibly TRBD1 on 6 matching bases. Germline CDR1 is SNHLY and CDR2 is FYNNEI. The CDR3 is 15 amino acids. V was shortened by 1 base and J by 1 base, with 7 bases between the two germline ends. Full variable domain (remainder filled in from reference TRBV2 and TRBJ2-2): EPEVTQTPSHQVTQMGQEVILRCVPISNHLYFYWYRQILGQKVEFLVSFYNNEISEKSEIFDDQFSVERPDGSNFTLKIRSTKLEDSAMYFCASSEEGENTGELFFGEGSRLTVL.

This clone has only a few counts. The chain is built from TRBV7-8 and TRBJ1-5; tentatively, D is TRBD1 (6 bases). This CDR3 is 15 amino acids long. Germline lookup yields CDR1 SGHVS and CDR2 FQNEAQ. V was cut by 5 bases and J by 0 bases, with 11 bases left in between. The CDR3 bases are TGTGCCAGCAGCCTCGGACAGTATAGCAATCAGCCCCAGCATTTT. Translated, it gives CASSLGQYSNQPQHF.

The V call is TRBV30, the J call TRBJ2-2; maybe TRBD1 (6 bases). Germline CDR1 is GTSNPN and CDR2 is SVGIG (reference sequence). V lost 3 bases and J lost 6, with 14 bases in between. The CDR3 length is 14 residues. The CDR3 here is CAWRKKGVPGELFF. The CDR3 DNA is TGTGCCTGGAGGAAAAAGGGGGTGCCCGGGGAGCTGTTTTTT.

This clone was seen once. Here the CDR3 reads CASKGGQQETQYF. In nucleotides, the CDR3 is TGTGCCAGCAAAGGGGGACAGCAAGAGACCCAGTACTTC. The rearrangement joins TRBV6-6 to TRBJ2-5; 7 nucleotides agree with TRBD1. The CDR3 has 13 residues. With 7 bases clipped from V and 2 bases from J, the junction kept 4 bases outside the gene matches. The germline CDR1 and CDR2 sequences are MNHNY and SVGAGI (reference sequence).

The rearrangement joins TRBV29-1 to TRBJ2-2; 9 bases fit TRBD2. Per germline, CDR1 SQVTM and CDR2 ANQGSEA. CDR3 length: 17 residues. Trimming at V came to 5 bases and at J to 3 bases, leaving 13 bases not matched to a gene. CDR3 nucleotide sequence: TGCAGCGTTCGAAAAGGTAGCGGGAGTTTATACACCGGGGAGCTGTTTTTT. The encoded protein is CSVRKGSGSLYTGELFF.

The chain employs TRBV3-1 (or the pseudogene TRBV3-2) and TRBJ2-7; 7 bases agree with TRBD1. V gave up 4 bases and J gave up 2 bases; unmatched junction bases: 8. Germline CDR1 LGHDT, CDR2 YNNKEL (reference sequence). The CDR3 spans 15 residues. CDR3 bases: TGTGCCAGCAGCCCGACATGGGACAGTACCTACGAGCAGTACTTC. Its translation: CASSPTWDSTYEQYF.

This clone was picked up one time. The V and J genes are TRBV19 and TRBJ2-1; D gene ambiguous. Germline V gene sequence: CDR1 LNHDA, CDR2 SQIVND (reference sequence). There are 17 residues in the CDR3. V was pared by 1 base and J by 4 bases, with 17 bases between. CDR3 DNA: TGTGCCAGTAGTATAGTTCCTTTTCGCGTGTCTTACAATGAGCAGTTCTTC. Amino acid sequence: CASSIVPFRVSYNEQFF.

A word on this clone: The junction does not match germline at one end; this may be a read error. The J gene is TRBJ2-5, the V gene TRBV7-7; 9 nucleotides match TRBD1. Germline CDR1 is SSHAT and CDR2 is FNYEAQ (reference sequence). The CDR3 is 16 residues long. As DNA, the CDR3 is TGTGCTAGCAGTTCCCGAAAACAGGGGGCTGGGGAGACCCAGTACTTC. It translates to CASSSRKQGAGETQYF.

CDR3 in amino acids: CASSSFQGMGEKLFF. CDR3 nucleotide sequence: TGCGCCAGCAGCTCTTTCCAGGGGATGGGTGAAAAACTGTTTTTT. The chain joins TRBV5-1 to TRBJ1-4; D is possibly TRBD1 (6 bases). The CDR3 is made up of 15 amino acids. CDR1 and CDR2 (germline): SGHRS, YFSETQ. Trimming removed 3 bases from V and 7 bases from J, with 16 bases in between.

The V gene is TRBV9, the J gene TRBJ2-1; 8 nucleotides match TRBD2. This CDR3 has 15 amino acids. Germline V gene data show CDR1 as SGDLS and CDR2 as YYNGEE. The V gene end was trimmed by 0 bases and the J gene end by 3 bases; junction bases not matched to a gene: 2. CDR3 residues: CASSVGSGGYNEQFF. The CDR3 DNA is TGTGCCAGCAGCGTAGGAAGCGGGGGCTACAATGAGCAGTTCTTC. Complete variable domain (other parts from reference TRBV9 and TRBJ2-1): DSGVTQTPKHLITATGQRVTLRCSPRSGDLSVYWYQQSLDQGLQFLIQYYNGEERAKGNILERFSAQQFPDLHSELNLSSLELGDSALYFCASSVGSGGYNEQFFGPGTRLTVL.